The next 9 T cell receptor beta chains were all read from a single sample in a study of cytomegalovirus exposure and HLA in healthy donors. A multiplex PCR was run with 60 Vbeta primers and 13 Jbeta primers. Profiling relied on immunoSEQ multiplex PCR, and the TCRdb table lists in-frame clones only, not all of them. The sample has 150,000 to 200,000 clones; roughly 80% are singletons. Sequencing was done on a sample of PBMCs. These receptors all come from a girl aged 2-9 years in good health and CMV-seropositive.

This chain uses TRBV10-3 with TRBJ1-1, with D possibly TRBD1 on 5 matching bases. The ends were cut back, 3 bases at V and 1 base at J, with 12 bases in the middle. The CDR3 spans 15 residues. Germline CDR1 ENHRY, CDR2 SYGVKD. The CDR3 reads CAISDLGQGNTEAFF. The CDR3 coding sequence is TGTGCCATCAGTGACTTAGGGCAGGGGAACACTGAAGCTTTCTTT.

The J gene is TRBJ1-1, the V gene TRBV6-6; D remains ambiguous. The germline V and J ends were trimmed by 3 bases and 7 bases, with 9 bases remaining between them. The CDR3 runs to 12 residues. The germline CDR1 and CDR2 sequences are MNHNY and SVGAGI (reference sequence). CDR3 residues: CASSYEADEAFF. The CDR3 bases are TGTGCCAGCAGTTATGAGGCGGATGAAGCTTTCTTT.

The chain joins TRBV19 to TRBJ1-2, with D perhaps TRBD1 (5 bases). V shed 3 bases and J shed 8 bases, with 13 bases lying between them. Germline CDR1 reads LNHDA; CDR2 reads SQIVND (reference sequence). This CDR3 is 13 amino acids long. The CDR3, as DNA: TGTGCCAGTAGTATGCAGGGAGGAGGCGGCTACACCTTC. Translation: CASSMQGGGGYTF.

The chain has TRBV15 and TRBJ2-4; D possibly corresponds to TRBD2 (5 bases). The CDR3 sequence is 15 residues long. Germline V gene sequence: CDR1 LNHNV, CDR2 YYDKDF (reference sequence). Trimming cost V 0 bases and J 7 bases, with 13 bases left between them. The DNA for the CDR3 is TGTGCCACCAGCAGAGACCCGGTTAGCGCTAACATTCAGTACTTC. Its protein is CATSRDPVSANIQYF.

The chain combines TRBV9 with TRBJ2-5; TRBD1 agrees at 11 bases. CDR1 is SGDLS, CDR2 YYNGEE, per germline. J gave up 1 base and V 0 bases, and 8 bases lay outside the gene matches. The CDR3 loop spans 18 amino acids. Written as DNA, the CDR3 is TGTGCCAGCAGCGTAGCTGTCACGGGGACAGGGGGCCAAGAGACCCAGTACTTC. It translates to CASSVAVTGTGGQETQYF.

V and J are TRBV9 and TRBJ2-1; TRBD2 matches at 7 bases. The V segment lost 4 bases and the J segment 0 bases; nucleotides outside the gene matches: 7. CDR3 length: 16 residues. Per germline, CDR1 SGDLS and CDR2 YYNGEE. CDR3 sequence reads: CASSPLAVSSYNEQFF. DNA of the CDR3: TGTGCCAGCAGCCCCCTAGCGGTTAGCTCCTACAATGAGCAGTTCTTC.

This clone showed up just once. The CDR3 DNA reads as TGCAGCGTTTCGACTAGCGGGGACTACAATGAGCAGTTCTTC. This gives the protein CSVSTSGDYNEQFF. This chain connects TRBV29-1 to TRBJ2-1; the match to TRBD2 covers 11 bases. The ends lost 5 bases at V and 3 bases at J; junction bases unmatched: 3. The CDR3 is 14 residues long. Per germline, CDR1 SQVTM and CDR2 ANQGSEA.

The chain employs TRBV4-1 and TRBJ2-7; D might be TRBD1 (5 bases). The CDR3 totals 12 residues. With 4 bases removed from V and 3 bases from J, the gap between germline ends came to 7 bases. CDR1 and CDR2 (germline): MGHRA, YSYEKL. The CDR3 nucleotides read TGCGCCAGCAGCCGTACAGGCTACGAGCAGTACTTC. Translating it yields CASSRTGYEQYF.

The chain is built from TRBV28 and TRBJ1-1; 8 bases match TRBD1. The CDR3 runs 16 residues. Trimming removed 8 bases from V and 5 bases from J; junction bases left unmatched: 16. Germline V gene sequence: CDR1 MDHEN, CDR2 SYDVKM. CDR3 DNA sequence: TGTGCCAGCTTCCCGGACAGGGTGATCTTCGCGACTGAAGCTTTCTTT. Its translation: CASFPDRVIFATEAFF.